The clone carrying this T cell receptor (beta chain) was seen more than once but under ten times. This record belongs to a study of OX40 agonist ivuxolimab in advanced cancers. Study context: It was ivuxolimab, an agonistic anti-OX40 (CD134) antibody, that patients were treated with. A diagnosis of hepatocellular carcinoma, melanoma, renal cell or head and neck cancer was present in dose-escalation patients.

Collection of blood occurred at baseline, at cycle 4 day 1, and at cycle 7 day 1. Germline V gives CDR1 SNHLY, CDR2 FYNNEI. V shed 1 base and J shed 5 bases, with 11 bases lying between them. The CDR3 sequence is 14 residues long. Method: immunoSEQ multiplex PCR; TCRdb's copy keeps in-frame clones and lacks some. Of approximately 59,000 clones listed, over 75% are singletons. Sequences were derived from CD4+ or CD8+ T cells sorted from blood, sampled in a trial of the OX40 agonist ivuxolimab. The V call is TRBV2, the J call TRBJ1-1; D is ambiguous. This sequence was found in an adult with an advanced solid tumor such as melanoma, head and neck, liver or kidney cancer. CDR3 protein: CASSEEGGVTEAFF. The DNA for the CDR3 is TGTGCCAGCAGTGAAGAGGGCGGGGTGACTGAAGCTTTCTTT.